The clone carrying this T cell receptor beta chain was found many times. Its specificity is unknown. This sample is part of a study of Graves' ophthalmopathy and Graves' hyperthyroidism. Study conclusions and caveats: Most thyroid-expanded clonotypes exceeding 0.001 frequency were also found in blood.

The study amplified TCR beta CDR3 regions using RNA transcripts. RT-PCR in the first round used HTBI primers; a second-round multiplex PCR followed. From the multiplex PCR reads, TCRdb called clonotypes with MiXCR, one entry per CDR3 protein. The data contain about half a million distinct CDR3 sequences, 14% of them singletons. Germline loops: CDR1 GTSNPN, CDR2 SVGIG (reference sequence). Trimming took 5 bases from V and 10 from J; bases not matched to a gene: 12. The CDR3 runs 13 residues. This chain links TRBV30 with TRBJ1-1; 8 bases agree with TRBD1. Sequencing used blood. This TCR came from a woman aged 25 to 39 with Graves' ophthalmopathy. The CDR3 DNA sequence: TGTGCCTGGGTTGGACAGGGTGCGTGGAGAGCTTTCTTT. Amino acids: CAWVGQGAWRAFF.